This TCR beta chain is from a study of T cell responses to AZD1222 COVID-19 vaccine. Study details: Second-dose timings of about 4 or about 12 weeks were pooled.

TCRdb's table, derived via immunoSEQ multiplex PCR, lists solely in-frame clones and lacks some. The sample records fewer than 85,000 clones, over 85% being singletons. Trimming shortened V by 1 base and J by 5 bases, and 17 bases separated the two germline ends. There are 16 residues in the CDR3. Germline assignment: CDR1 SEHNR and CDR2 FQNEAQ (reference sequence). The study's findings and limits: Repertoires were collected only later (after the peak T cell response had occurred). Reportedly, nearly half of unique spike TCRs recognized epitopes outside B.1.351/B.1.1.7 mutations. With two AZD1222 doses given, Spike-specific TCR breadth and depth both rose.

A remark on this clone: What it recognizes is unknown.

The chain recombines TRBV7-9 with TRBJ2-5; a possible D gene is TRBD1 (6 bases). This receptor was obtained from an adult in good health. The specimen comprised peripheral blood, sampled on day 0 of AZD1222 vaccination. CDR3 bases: TGTGCCAGCAGCTTAGTCTACAGGGCGTTTCCGGAGACCCAGTACTTC. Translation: CASSLVYRAFPETQYF. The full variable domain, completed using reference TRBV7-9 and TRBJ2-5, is DTGVSQNPRHKITKRGQNVTFRCDPISEHNRLYWYRQTLGQGPEFLTYFQNEAQLEKSRLLSDRFSAERPKGSFSTLEIQRTEQGDSAMYLCASSLVYRAFPETQYFGPGTRLLVL.